This is a list of T cell receptor beta chains from one sample in a study of T cell responses to AZD1222 COVID-19 vaccine. The method was immunoSEQ multiplex PCR; TCRdb's version includes in-frame clones alone and lacks a portion of them. The sample carries 95,000 to 150,000 clones, approximately 87% recorded once. Specimen: peripheral blood, collected on day 0 of AZD1222 vaccination. The origin of the receptors is an adult in good health. Both conserved end residues are part of each CDR3. Fields, in order: D gene, V gene, J gene, clone size, CDR3 DNA, CDR3 protein. A D gene is named only where the DNA matches it firmly. A clone size is listed for some rows: how often the clone was seen (once, few, many), or a class if it is expanded.

NA	TRBV4-1	TRBJ2-7	NA	TGCGCCAGCAGCCAAGATAGCACCTCGGGGCGGTACGAGCAGTACTTC	CASSQDSTSGRYEQYF
TRBD2	TRBV4-1	TRBJ2-1	NA	TGCGCCAGCAGCCAAGTTAGCGGGGGGGCTAGCTCCTACAATGAGCAGTTCTTC	CASSQVSGGASSYNEQFF
TRBD2	TRBV29-1	TRBJ2-7	NA	TGCAGCGTAGTAGCGGGGGGGACCTACGAGCAGTACTTC	CSVVAGGTYEQYF
NA	TRBV7-2	TRBJ2-6	few	TGTGCCAGCAGCAAAGGGGGAGCTGGGGCCAACGTCCTGACTTTC	CASSKGGAGANVLTF
NA	TRBV6-5	TRBJ2-7	few	TGTGCCAGCAGTCTCCTAAGGGGCTACGAGCAGTACTTC	CASSLLRGYEQYF
NA	TRBV4-3	TRBJ1-3	NA	TGCGCCAGCAGCCAAGATCAGCTCTCCTACTCTGGAAACACCATATATTTT	CASSQDQLSYSGNTIYF
NA	TRBV5-1	TRBJ2-1	NA	TGCGCCAGCAGCTTATCAGGGACAATTGCCTACAATGAGCAGTTCTTC	CASSLSGTIAYNEQFF
NA	TRBV6-1	TRBJ2-7	NA	TGTGCCAGCAGTGAAGCGGGAACGGACGGCTACGAGCAGTACTTC	CASSEAGTDGYEQYF
NA	TRBV9	TRBJ1-2	NA	TGTGCCAGCAGCGTAGGGGCGGGGGCTAACTATGGCTACACCTTC	CASSVGAGANYGYTF
NA	TRBV29-1	TRBJ2-7	NA	TGCAGCGTTCCAGTGGCTGGCGAGCAGTACTTC	CSVPVAGEQYF
NA	TRBV9	TRBJ1-2	NA	TGTGCCAGCAGCGCAGAGAGTCCGGGGGGGGACGTCGCCTATGGCTACACCTTC	CASSAESPGGDVAYGYTF
TRBD1	TRBV3-1/TRBV3-2	TRBJ2-3	NA	TGTGCCAGCAGCCTAACAGGGGCGACAGATACGCAGTATTTT	CASSLTGATDTQYF
NA	TRBV3-1/TRBV3-2	TRBJ1-2	NA	TGTGCCAGCAGCCAAGATTACAGGACAGCTAACTATGGCTACACCTTC	CASSQDYRTANYGYTF
NA	TRBV7-3	TRBJ2-2	NA	TGTGCCAGCACATATAGCGGAGGTGGGAACACCGGGGAGCTGTTTTTT	CASTYSGGGNTGELFF
TRBD2	TRBV5-1	TRBJ2-1	NA	TGCGCCAGCAGCTCTACTAGCGGGAGTTGGAATGAGCAGTTCTTC	CASSSTSGSWNEQFF
NA	TRBV7-2	TRBJ2-6	NA	TGTGCCAGCAGCTTAGTGGGCCCAAAGTCTGGGGCCAACGTCCTGACTTTC	CASSLVGPKSGANVLTF
NA	TRBV6-5	TRBJ1-1	NA	TGTGCCAGCACTGTTAGTCTACAGGGTGAAGCTTTCTTT	CASTVSLQGEAFF
TRBD2	TRBV9	TRBJ2-5	NA	TGTGCCAGCAGCCCCACTAGCGGGAGACAAGAGACCCAGTACTTC	CASSPTSGRQETQYF
NA	TRBV29-1	TRBJ2-7	NA	TGCAGCGTTGCGGGGGTTCGTCCAACCTACGAGCAGTACTTC	CSVAGVRPTYEQYF
TRBD1	TRBV24-1	TRBJ1-2	NA	TGTGCCACCAGTGCAAGTTCCGGGACAGGGAACTATGGCTACACCTTC	CATSASSGTGNYGYTF
NA	TRBV15	TRBJ2-1	NA	TGTGCCTCTGGACTTTTGGAGGGCCAGTTCTTC	CASGLLEGQFF
TRBD1	TRBV5-6	TRBJ2-6	NA	TGTGCCAGCAGCTTGGCCTTGGGACAGGGAGGCTCTGGGGCCAACGTCCTGACTTTC	CASSLALGQGGSGANVLTF
NA	TRBV7-6	TRBJ2-6	NA	TGTGCCAGCAGCTCAGCACCGGGACAATCCTTCTCTGGGGCCAACGTCCTGACTTTC	CASSSAPGQSFSGANVLTF
NA	TRBV25-1	TRBJ2-5	NA	TGTGCCAGCAGTGAATATATGGGAGAGACCCAGTACTTC	CASSEYMGETQYF
NA	TRBV19	TRBJ2-6	NA	TGTGCCAGTAGTCCTCAGGGTGGGGCTGGGGCCAACGTCCTGACTTTC	CASSPQGGAGANVLTF
TRBD1	TRBV4-1	TRBJ1-2	few	TGCGCCAGCAGCCAAGTGCGGAGGGGGCAAGGCTACACCTTC	CASSQVRRGQGYTF
NA	TRBV29-1	TRBJ2-1	NA	TGCAGCGTTGAAGATGGAGGAGGGCAGTTCTTC	CSVEDGGGQFF
NA	TRBV7-9	TRBJ2-5	NA	TGTGCCAGCAGCTCCCGCTGGGGGGGACAGGTACCCTACTTC	CASSSRWGGQVPYF
NA	TRBV11-2	TRBJ2-1	NA	TGTGCCAGCAGCTCGTCCCGAGCTGAGCAGTTCTTC	CASSSSRAEQFF
NA	TRBV27	TRBJ2-7	NA	TGTGCCAGCAGTTCACCGACAGGGAGGAGCTCCTACGAGCAGTACTTC	CASSSPTGRSSYEQYF
NA	TRBV19	TRBJ1-1	NA	TGTGCCAGTAGTGTACCATTAGGGGTACACACTGAAGCTTTCTTT	CASSVPLGVHTEAFF
NA	TRBV30	TRBJ2-5	NA	TGTGCCTGGAGTGTTTCGAGCCGGGGGGAGACCCAGTACTTC	CAWSVSSRGETQYF
NA	TRBV6-1	TRBJ1-1	few	TGTGCCAGCAGTGAAGGCCCTTGGAAGGAAGCTTTCTTT	CASSEGPWKEAFF
TRBD1	TRBV27	TRBJ2-7	NA	TGTGCCAGCAGTTTCTACAGGGGACCAGGCTACGAGCAGTACTTC	CASSFYRGPGYEQYF
NA	TRBV2	TRBJ1-4	NA	TGTGCCAGCAGCCCCCTGGGCACTAATGAAAAACTGTTTTTT	CASSPLGTNEKLFF
TRBD1	TRBV27	TRBJ1-1	NA	TGTGCCAGCAGTTTTGTGCTCCCGACAGGGTTGGGCACTGAAGCTTTCTTT	CASSFVLPTGLGTEAFF
NA	TRBV27	TRBJ2-7	NA	TGTGCCAGCAGTTCGGTGGGGATTTCCGTCGAGCAGTACTTC	CASSSVGISVEQYF
NA	TRBV6-2/TRBV6-3	TRBJ2-3	once	TGTGCCAGCAGCGATCTTCCGAGTACGCAGTATTTT	CASSDLPSTQYF
NA	TRBV19	TRBJ1-3	NA	TGTGCCAGTAGTATCTCATCCAGGGCTGGAAACACCATATATTTT	CASSISSRAGNTIYF
NA	TRBV23-1	TRBJ1-1	NA	TGCGCCAGCAGTCTTGGGGCGACGGGTAGATGTGAAGCTTTCTTT	CASSLGATGRCEAFF
TRBD1	TRBV7-9	TRBJ1-2	NA	TGTGCCAGCAGCTTGGGACAGGGGAAGCCTGGCTACACCTTC	CASSLGQGKPGYTF
NA	TRBV28	TRBJ1-5	NA	TGTGCCAGCACCCGGGGCTATTATAGCAATCAGCCCCAGCATTTT	CASTRGYYSNQPQHF
TRBD1	TRBV6-1	TRBJ1-4	few	TGTGCCAGCAGGTACCGACAGGGCTATAGTGAAAAACTGTTTTTT	CASRYRQGYSEKLFF
TRBD2	TRBV18	TRBJ2-3	few	TGTGCCAGCTCACGGGTCGGGGGGGCCGCAGATACGCAGTATTTT	CASSRVGGAADTQYF
NA	TRBV28	TRBJ2-7	NA	TGTGCCAGCAGTTTATATGGGACAACCTACGAGCAGTACTTC	CASSLYGTTYEQYF
NA	TRBV6-2/TRBV6-3	TRBJ1-5	once	TGTGCCAGCAGCCTGGCCAATAGCAATCAGCCCCAGCATTTT	CASSLANSNQPQHF
TRBD1	TRBV28	TRBJ1-2	once	TGTGCCAGCAGGGAAGTAGACAGGGTTGTGTCGGGCTACACCTTC	CASREVDRVVSGYTF
TRBD1	TRBV18	TRBJ1-4	NA	TGTGCCAGCTCACGACAGGGGACTAATGAAAAACTGTTTTTT	CASSRQGTNEKLFF
NA	TRBV5-4	TRBJ2-3	NA	TGTGCCAGCAGCTTGCAGCGGGGCACAGATACGCAGTATTTT	CASSLQRGTDTQYF
NA	TRBV4-1	TRBJ2-1	NA	TGCGCCAGCAGCCAAGCCAGGGACAATGAGCAGTTCTTC	CASSQARDNEQFF
NA	TRBV5-1	TRBJ2-2	NA	TGCGCCAGCAGCTGGGGGGGACAGCCCACCGGGGAGCTGTTTTTT	CASSWGGQPTGELFF
NA	TRBV2	TRBJ1-5	NA	TGTGCCAGCAGTTCCCAGGGGCAGGGCAATCAGCCCCAGCATTTT	CASSSQGQGNQPQHF
NA	TRBV7-8	TRBJ2-7	NA	TGTGCCAGCAACCCTTATGGGCCAGGGGGGTCCTACGAGCAGTACTTC	CASNPYGPGGSYEQYF
TRBD1	TRBV7-2	TRBJ2-7	NA	TGTGCCAGCGGACAGGGCCGGAGCTCCTACGAGCAGTACTTC	CASGQGRSSYEQYF
NA	TRBV28	TRBJ1-5	NA	TGTGCCAGCAGTTTATGGGGATCTAGCAATCAGCCCCAGCATTTT	CASSLWGSSNQPQHF
NA	TRBV6-5	TRBJ2-7	NA	TGTGCCAGCAGTTACGGGAGGAGAGGCGACCACGAGCAGTACTTC	CASSYGRRGDHEQYF
NA	TRBV5-1	TRBJ1-3	once	TGCGCCAGCAGCTTGGAGGTGGGGGGCCTATCTGGAAACACCATATATTTT	CASSLEVGGLSGNTIYF
NA	TRBV11-2	TRBJ2-7	NA	TGTGCCAGCAGCTTAGGAACGGGTTTGGAGCAGTACTTC	CASSLGTGLEQYF
TRBD2	TRBV19	TRBJ2-5	NA	TGTGCCAGTAGTATAGTTGCTAGCGGGAGGGAGACCCAGTACTTC	CASSIVASGRETQYF
TRBD1	TRBV5-4	TRBJ2-7	NA	TGTGCCAGCACCTCCCGGGACAGGGGAACGGGCTACGAGCAGTACTTC	CASTSRDRGTGYEQYF